The clone carrying this T cell receptor (beta chain) was counted only a few times. The antigen is unknown. The record originates from a study of cytomegalovirus exposure and HLA in healthy donors. About the research overall: As released early, the data held about 85 million unique TCRs from HLA-typed donors. Genotyping of more than 300 donors showed that over 65% belonged to the Caucasian-associated ancestry cluster. Study results and limitations: Many donors shared some public TCRs, even though most TCR sequences were rare.

The PCR was carried out with 60 Vbeta primers and 13 Jbeta primers. The repertoire was sequenced with immunoSEQ multiplex PCR; TCRdb's copy has only in-frame clones and lacks some. The sample consists of approximately 160,000 clones, roughly three quarters of them appearing once. V was trimmed by 1 base and J by 5 bases, leaving 8 bases between them. Per the germline V gene, CDR1 is SGHVS and CDR2 is FQNEAQ. This CDR3 is 13 amino acids long. V usage is TRBV7-8 and J usage is TRBJ1-1; D is ambiguous. The sequencing sample was made of PBMCs. The receptor was isolated from a man in his late teens or twenties in good health and CMV-seropositive. The CDR3 reads CASSLVSFTEAFF. In nucleotides, the CDR3 is TGTGCCAGCAGCTTAGTGTCTTTTACTGAAGCTTTCTTT.